These 2 T cell receptor beta chains were sequenced from one sample in a study of blood T cell repertoires in COVID-19. Profiled with immunoSEQ multiplex PCR; TCRdb holds only in-frame clones, not every one. This table has some 50,000 clones, 75% to 85% appearing once. Sample: peripheral blood. The receptor set was obtained from a man at least 80 years old in a cohort sampled during active COVID-19.

The J gene is TRBJ2-5, the V gene TRBV5-4; 13 bases align to TRBD2. CDR1 and CDR2 from the germline V gene are SGHNT and YYREEE (reference sequence). Germline trimming cut 2 bases from V and 5 bases from J; bases unmatched to any gene: 6. This CDR3 is 16 amino acids long. The CDR3 reads CASSLRTSGRGETQYF. CDR3 sequence (DNA): TGTGCCAGCAGCTTAAGAACTAGCGGGAGGGGTGAGACCCAGTACTTC.

The chain has TRBV30 and TRBJ1-6; D may be TRBD1 (6 bases). The CDR3 contains 11 residues. In germline, CDR1 is GTSNPN, CDR2 SVGIG (reference sequence). The V end lost 0 bases, the J end lost 13 bases, and 7 bases lay between the germline ends. The CDR3 bases are TGTGCCTGGAGTGTAGGACAGCCCCTCCACTTT. It specifies CAWSVGQPLHF. The full variable domain, completed using reference TRBV30 and TRBJ1-6, is SQTIHQWPATLVQPVGSPLSLECTVEGTSNPNLYWYRQAAGRGLQLLFYSVGIGQISSEVPQNLSASRPQDRQFILSSKKLLLSDSGFYLCAWSVGQPLHFGNGTRLTVT.